The T cell receptor beta chain under discussion was sequenced for a study of T cell repertoires in cytomegalovirus infection (dated 2019 in TCRdb). Describing the broader study: Peptide stimulations targeted recently identified HLA-C-restricted CMV epitopes, whose presentation resists viral immunomodulation, together with well-studied HLA-B-restricted epitopes. The HLA type of each donor mattered for the analysis, because public TCR beta signatures pointed to carriage of CMV infection along with the matching HLA type. Overall results and qualifications from the work: In both this cohort and an independent cohort of a few hundred donors, the cumulative frequency of public TCR beta family members distinguished carriers of CMV infection plus the relevant HLA type. The ex vivo response was dominated by HLA-C-restricted CMV-specific TCR beta clonotypes, which also provided the single most frequent clonotype in two of eight donors.

The germline V gene (reference sequence) specifies SEHNR as CDR1 and FQNEAQ as CDR2. V loses 6 bases of germline sequence and J loses 6 bases, and the interval between the two ends is 15 bases. Measured from the cysteine to the phenylalanine, the CDR3 is 14 residues long. Just the 42-base CDR3 DNA is kept, in frame starting at base 1. The treatment or condition label corresponds to: in vitro stimulation with specific CMV peptide epitopes to enrich CMV-specific T cells. Sequencer: Illumina HiSeq 1500. Through fastp at Q25 and MiXCR, TCRdb rebuilt clones from the public reads, retaining in-frame beta chains. Rows matching on CDR3 protein sequence are summarized as one entry with the most common DNA and genes. For this sample there are tens of thousands of distinct CDR3 sequences; roughly 40% appear just once. Clones ranked in the top ten supply more than 80% of the sample. This clonotype was recorded a few times. The antigen it recognizes is unknown. One base away there is no much larger clone; base qualities are not given.

Material: CD8+ T cells from cultured PBMCs, obtained from culture after CMV antigen stimulation. The source of this sequence is a human donor in good health (CMV status not recorded). Some clones in this sample may be carry-over from other donors' samples. The chain is made from TRBV7-9 and TRBJ1-5; the D gene is possibly TRBD1, with 6 bases matching. The CDR3 here reads CASSPKGVSQPQHF. DNA sequence: TGTGCCAGCAGTCCAAAGGGGGTGAGTCAGCCCCAGCATTTT.